The 11 T cell receptor beta chains below come from one sample, sequenced in a study of T cell repertoires in cytomegalovirus infection. Each CDR3 protein gets one entry after TCRdb re-called the reads with MiXCR. The table includes around 450,000 distinct CDR3 sequences, 31% detected once. The material sequenced was PBMCs. The origin of the receptors is a human donor in good health (CMV status not recorded). Some clones in this sample may be carry-over from other donors' samples.

V and J are TRBV6-6 and TRBJ2-1, with D tentatively TRBD2 (6 bases). The CDR3 covers 14 residues. Between the trimmed V and J ends, which lost 4 bases and 4 bases, there was a span of 11 bases. The germline V gene encodes CDR1 MNHNY and CDR2 SVGAGI (reference sequence). The CDR3, as DNA: TGTGCCAGCAGTTCCAGGGACTTTTACAATGAGCAGTTCTTC. Amino acids: CASSSRDFYNEQFF.

The chain couples TRBV4-3 to TRBJ1-6; the D is unclear. Trimming pared 2 bases from V and 5 bases from J, leaving 13 bases between. The CDR3 loop spans 16 amino acids. CDR1 is LGHNA and CDR2 is YSLEER in the germline V gene. The CDR3 nucleotides read TGCGCCAGCAGCCAAAAGGTTACAGCAGATAATTCACCCCTCCACTTT. Translated, it gives CASSQKVTADNSPLHF.

The chain links TRBV7-9 to TRBJ1-3; D not certain. V was trimmed by 7 bases and J by 0 bases, leaving 10 bases between them. Germline V lookup: CDR1 SEHNR, CDR2 FQNEAQ (reference sequence). The CDR3 runs to 14 residues. Written as DNA, the CDR3 is TGTGCCAGCAACACGCAGGCCTCTGGAAACACCATATATTTT. This gives the protein CASNTQASGNTIYF. Looking up the rest from reference TRBV7-9 and TRBJ1-3 gives the full variable domain: DTGVSQNPRHKITKRGQNVTFRCDPISEHNRLYWYRQTLGQGPEFLTYFQNEAQLEKSRLLSDRFSAERPKGSFSTLEIQRTEQGDSAMYLCASNTQASGNTIYFGEGSWLTVV.

Only a few counts were recorded for this clonotype. The junction departs from the called germline gene at one end, perhaps through a read error. The chain employs TRBV12-5 and TRBJ2-2, with a possible D match to TRBD2 (5 bases). The CDR3 extends over 17 amino acids. Germline V lookup: CDR1 LGHNT, CDR2 FRNRAP. The CDR3 sequence is CASGLVHGSVNIGELFF. CDR3 in DNA: TGTGCTAGTGGTTTGGTACATGGGAGCGTAAACATCGGGGAGCTGTTTTTT. The whole variable domain, remainder taken from reference TRBV12-5 and TRBJ2-2, is DARVTQTPRHKVTEMGQEVTMRCQPILGHNTVFWYRQTMMQGLELLAYFRNRAPLDDSGMPKDRFSAEMPDATLATLKIQPSEPRDSAVYFCASGLVHGSVNIGELFFGEGSRLTVL.

This clonotype appeared a few times. The chain couples TRBV19 to TRBJ1-5, with 8 bases matching TRBD1. The V gene's germline CDR1 is LNHDA and CDR2 SQIVND (reference sequence). The V and J ends lost 2 bases and 7 bases, in that order; junction bases with no gene match: 4. The CDR3 runs 14 residues. The CDR3 protein is CASSIIRGRQPQHF. The DNA of the CDR3 is TGTGCCAGTAGTATAATCAGGGGGCGACAGCCCCAGCATTTT.

This clonotype was counted only a few times. The chain recombines TRBV6-6 with TRBJ2-7; 7 bases are shared with TRBD1. From germline, CDR1 is MNHNY and CDR2 SVGAGI (reference sequence). Trimming took 6 bases from V and 1 from J; bases not matched to a gene: 6. CDR3 size: 14 residues. CDR3 in DNA: TGTGCCAGCAGACAGGGGCGCGATTCCTACGAGCAGTACTTC. Amino acid sequence: CASRQGRDSYEQYF.

The chain couples TRBV7-9 to TRBJ1-5; TRBD1 is a possible D gene (5 bases). Germline-derived CDR1 and CDR2 are SEHNR and FQNEAQ (reference sequence). There are 16 residues in the CDR3. Deletions cut 4 bases from V and 5 bases from J, with 18 bases between. CDR3 sequence reads: CASSYISRTYDQPQHF. Here the CDR3 DNA reads TGTGCCAGCAGCTATATCTCGCGGACATATGATCAGCCCCAGCATTTT. Supplemented by reference TRBV7-9 and TRBJ1-5, the full variable domain reads DTGVSQNPRHKITKRGQNVTFRCDPISEHNRLYWYRQTLGQGPEFLTYFQNEAQLEKSRLLSDRFSAERPKGSFSTLEIQRTEQGDSAMYLCASSYISRTYDQPQHFGDGTRLSIL.

This clonotype was seen once. The genes are TRBV6-6 and TRBJ2-1; weak D call: TRBD1 (7 bases). CDR3 length: 16 amino acids. Per germline, CDR1 MNHNY and CDR2 SVGAGI (reference sequence). V was clipped by 6 bases and J by 2 bases, with 17 bases between them. CDR3 sequence: CASRNAGTGAYNEQFF. CDR3 in DNA: TGTGCCAGCAGAAACGCGGGAACAGGGGCCTACAATGAGCAGTTCTTC.

This chain uses TRBV6-1 with TRBJ1-6; D is unclear. The V end lost 4 bases, the J end lost 7 bases, and 11 bases lay between the germline ends. The CDR3 runs to 14 residues. The germline V gene encodes CDR1 MNHNS and CDR2 SASEGT. The CDR3 loop reads CASSGMNGNSPLHF. The CDR3 DNA reads TGTGCCAGCAGTGGTATGAACGGAAATTCACCCCTCCACTTT.

This clonotype has just a few counts. The rearrangement uses TRBV11-2 and TRBJ2-5, with a weak D call TRBD1 (6 bases). V lost 5 bases and J 5 bases, leaving 18 bases between the germline ends. Germline V lookup: CDR1 SGHAT, CDR2 FQNNGV. The CDR3 is 15 amino acids. The CDR3 region has the DNA TGTGCCAGCAGCCCCCGCCATGGGGGCGGGGAGACCCAGTACTTC. As protein: CASSPRHGGGETQYF.

The chain joins TRBV10-3 to TRBJ2-1; 9 positions agree with TRBD2. This CDR3 contains 17 residues. CDR1 is ENHRY, CDR2 SYGVKD, per germline. J lost 6 bases, V lost 0 bases, and 9 bases had no gene match. The CDR3 bases are TGTGCCATCAGTGAGTCCTTTCTAGCGGGGCTACGCAATGAGCAGTTCTTC. Residues: CAISESFLAGLRNEQFF.